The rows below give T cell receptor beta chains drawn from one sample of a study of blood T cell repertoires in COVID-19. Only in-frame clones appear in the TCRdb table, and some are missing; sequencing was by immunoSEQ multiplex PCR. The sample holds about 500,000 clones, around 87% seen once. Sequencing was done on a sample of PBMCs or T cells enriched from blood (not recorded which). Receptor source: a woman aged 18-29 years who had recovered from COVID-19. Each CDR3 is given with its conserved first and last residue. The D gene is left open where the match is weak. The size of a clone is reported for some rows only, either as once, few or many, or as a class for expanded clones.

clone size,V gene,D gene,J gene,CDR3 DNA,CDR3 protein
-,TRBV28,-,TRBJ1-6,TGTGCCAGCAGTCCTCAGGGTGAAGCTTCACCCCTCCACTTT,CASSPQGEASPLHF
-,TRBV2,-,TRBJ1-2,TGTGCCAGCAGTGGGACAGCCCAGGGTTCTAACTATGGCTACACCTTC,CASSGTAQGSNYGYTF
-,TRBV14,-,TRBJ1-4,TGTGCCAGCAGCCAAACTCCCACAGGGATGGTTATGGGTGAAAAACTGTTTTTT,CASSQTPTGMVMGEKLFF
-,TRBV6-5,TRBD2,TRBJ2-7,TGTGCCAGCTCAAAGGGAGGGGTTTACGAGCAGTACTTC,CASSKGGVYEQYF
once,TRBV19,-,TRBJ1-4,TGTGCCAGTACGCCCGGGGGGGCTAATGAAAAACTGTTTTTT,CASTPGGANEKLFF
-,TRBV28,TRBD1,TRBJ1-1,TGTGCCAGCAGTCTTACAGGGGGCGTATCTGAAGCTTTCTTT,CASSLTGGVSEAFF
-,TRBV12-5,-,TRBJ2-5,TGTGCTAGTGGTTTGACTATTAGACCGACAGGTCGCGGGGAGACCCAGTACTTC,CASGLTIRPTGRGETQYF
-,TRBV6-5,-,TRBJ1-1,TGTGCCAGCAGGGTGGGACACACGAACACTGAAGCTTTCTTT,CASRVGHTNTEAFF
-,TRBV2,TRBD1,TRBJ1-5,TGTGCCAGCAGTCCGACAGGGGGTTTCAATCAGCCCCAGCATTTT,CASSPTGGFNQPQHF
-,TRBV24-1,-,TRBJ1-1,TGTGCCCCGGAGATCCCTGAAGCTTTCTTT,CAPEIPEAFF
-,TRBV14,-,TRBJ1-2,TGTGCCAGCAGCCTCCGTGACAGAGCGAAAAACTATGGCTACACCTTC,CASSLRDRAKNYGYTF
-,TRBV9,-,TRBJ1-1,TGTGCCAGCAGCGTAGGGGTTAGCATGAACACTGAAGCTTTCTTT,CASSVGVSMNTEAFF
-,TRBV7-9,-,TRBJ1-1,TGTGCCAGCAGCTTCATAGGGGGTTTCGGCTGGGCTTTCTTT,CASSFIGGFGWAFF
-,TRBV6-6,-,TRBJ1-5,TGTGCCAGCAGTTCAGGGGTTATACAGCCCCAGCATTTT,CASSSGVIQPQHF
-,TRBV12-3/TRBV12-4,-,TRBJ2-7,TGTGCCAGTCAAAGAGGTACGGCCGAGCAGTACTTC,CASQRGTAEQYF
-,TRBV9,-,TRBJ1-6,TGTGCCAGCAGCGTAGGCGGGCTCGGGAATTCACCCCTCCACTTT,CASSVGGLGNSPLHF
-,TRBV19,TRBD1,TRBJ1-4,TGTGCCAGTAGTATCGCCAGGGGGCGGTACGAAAAACTGTTTTTT,CASSIARGRYEKLFF
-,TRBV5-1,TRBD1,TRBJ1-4,TGCGCCAGCAGCGAATCGACAGGGTCTAATGAAAAACTGTTTTTT,CASSESTGSNEKLFF
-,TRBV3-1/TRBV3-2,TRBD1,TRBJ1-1,TGTGCCAGCACCAGACAGGGATGGACTGAAGCTTTCTTT,CASTRQGWTEAFF
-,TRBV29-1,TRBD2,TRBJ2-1,TGCAGCACCCGGGGGGGGGAGGACAATGAGCAGTTCTTC,CSTRGGEDNEQFF
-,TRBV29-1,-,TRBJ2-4,TGCAGCGTTGTTCAGGGGAGGGAAGGGGTGAACATTCAGTACTTC,CSVVQGREGVNIQYF
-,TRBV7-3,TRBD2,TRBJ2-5,TGTGCCAGCAGCGCTAGCGGGGGGGCCCGAGAGACCCAGTACTTC,CASSASGGARETQYF
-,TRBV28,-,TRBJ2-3,TGTGCCAGCAGTTTAGGGGGGGCAACAGATACGCAGTATTTT,CASSLGGATDTQYF
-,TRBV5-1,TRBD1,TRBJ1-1,TGCGCCAGCAGCTATACAGGGGAGGTTACTGAAGCTTTCTTT,CASSYTGEVTEAFF
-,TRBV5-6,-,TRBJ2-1,TGTGCCAGCAGCTTGGTGGGCAGTAACAATGAGCAGTTCTTC,CASSLVGSNNEQFF
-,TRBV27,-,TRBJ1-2,TGTGCCAGCAGTTTAAGGCGGGGAGTGAGCTATGGCTACACCTTC,CASSLRRGVSYGYTF
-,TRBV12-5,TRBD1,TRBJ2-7,TGTGCTAGTGGTTTGGTACTATCTGGTTTGGGGACAGGGGGATACGAGCAGTACTTC,CASGLVLSGLGTGGYEQYF
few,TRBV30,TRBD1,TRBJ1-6,TGTGCCTGGATCCCGTCAGGGGGCACCTATAATTCACCCCTCCACTTT,CAWIPSGGTYNSPLHF
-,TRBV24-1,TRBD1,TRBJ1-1,TGTGCCACCAGTGGTACAGGGGGTGAAGCTTTCTTT,CATSGTGGEAFF
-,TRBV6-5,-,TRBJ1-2,TGTGCCAGCAGTTACAACGCAGGGAACTATGGCTACACCTTC,CASSYNAGNYGYTF
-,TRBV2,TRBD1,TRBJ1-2,TGTGCCAGCATATTCGGACAGGGCCATTATGGCTACACCTTC,CASIFGQGHYGYTF
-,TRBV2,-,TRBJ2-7,TGTGCCAGCAGTGCGCGGGGTCCGGGGGAGCAGTACTTC,CASSARGPGEQYF
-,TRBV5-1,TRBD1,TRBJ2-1,TGCGCCAGCAGCTTAGGGACAGGGCCCTACAATGAGCAGTTCTTC,CASSLGTGPYNEQFF
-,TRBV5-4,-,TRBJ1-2,TGTGCCAGCAGCTTGGTGCAGGACTCGTATGGCTACACCTTC,CASSLVQDSYGYTF
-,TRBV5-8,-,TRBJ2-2,TGTGCCAGCAGCCCAACAGGGACGAACACCGGGGAGCTGTTTTTT,CASSPTGTNTGELFF
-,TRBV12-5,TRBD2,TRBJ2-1,TGTGCTAGTGGTCCGGGACTAGCGGGGTTTGGGAATGAGCAGTTCTTC,CASGPGLAGFGNEQFF
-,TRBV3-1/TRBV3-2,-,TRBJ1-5,TGTGCCAGCAGCCAGGGCGGGAGCAATCAGCCCCAGCATTTT,CASSQGGSNQPQHF
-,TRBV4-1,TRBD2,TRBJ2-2,TGCGCCAGCAGCCAACAGACTAGCGGGGATCACACCGGGGAGCTGTTTTTT,CASSQQTSGDHTGELFF
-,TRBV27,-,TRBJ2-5,TGTGCCAGCAGAGACTATAGGGAGACCCAGTACTTC,CASRDYRETQYF
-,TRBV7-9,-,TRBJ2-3,TGTGCCAGCAGCCCTGCGGGTGGGCAAGATACGCAGTATTTT,CASSPAGGQDTQYF
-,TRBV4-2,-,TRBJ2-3,TGTGCCAGCAGCCAAGAAGGTTTCGGGGTTACGCAGTATTTT,CASSQEGFGVTQYF
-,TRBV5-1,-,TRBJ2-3,TGCGCCAGCAGCTTGAATCAGGGATCCACAGATACGCAGTATTTT,CASSLNQGSTDTQYF
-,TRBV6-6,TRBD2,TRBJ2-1,TGTGGCGGGGGGACCCCTAATGAGCAGTTCTTC,CGGGTPNEQFF